This TCR beta chain was sequenced for a study of T-cell reconstitution after alpha-beta-depleted transplantation in children. Whole-study results and caveats: About two months after transplant, alpha-beta T cells reportedly came from several hundred expanded graft clones. Elevated TCRbeta diversity at day 60 was traced, in some patients, to surviving recipient T cells and thymic progenitors. Newly produced T cells mostly accounted for T-cell counts and diversity one year post-transplant.

Concerning this clonotype itself: What it recognizes is unknown.

Unique molecular identifiers featured in how the TCRbeta library was prepared. TCRdb re-called the PCR reads with MiXCR, one entry per CDR3 protein. The table records about 250,000 distinct CDR3 sequences, roughly a quarter of them present only once. The CDR3 is made up of 16 amino acids. V was clipped by 1 base and J by 6 bases; unmatched bases: 5. The germline gives CDR1 LGHNA, CDR2 YNFKEQ. Sample: PBMCs, mostly from graft donor cells, taken 360 days after TCRalphabeta/CD19-depleted stem cell transplant. The genes are TRBV4-2 and TRBJ2-1; 11 bases are shared with TRBD2. This receptor was identified in a female patient aged 2-15 years who had a stem cell transplant for congenital amegakaryocytic thrombocytopenia, so the T cells may come from the graft donor. CDR3 protein: CASSQGLAGGPNEQFF. In nucleotides, the CDR3 is TGTGCCAGCAGCCAAGGGCTAGCGGGGGGACCCAATGAGCAGTTCTTC.